Listed here are 28 T cell receptor beta chains from one sample, sequenced in a study of cytomegalovirus exposure and HLA in healthy donors. Both 60 Vbeta primers and 13 Jbeta primers went into the PCR. Profiled with immunoSEQ multiplex PCR; TCRdb holds only in-frame clones, not every one. This table has over 250,000 clones, around 65% appearing once. Sequenced: PBMCs. The source of these receptors is a female donor in good health and CMV-seronegative.

This clone was detected only a few times. V gene TRBV5-1 combines with J gene TRBJ2-1; D possibly corresponds to TRBD2 (5 bases). CDR3 length equals 15 residues. Trimming took 1 base from V and 4 from J, leaving 12 bases between them. The germline V gene has CDR1 SGHRS and CDR2 YFSETQ. The CDR3 region is CASSLIFGDYNEQFF. As DNA, the CDR3 is TGCGCCAGCAGCTTGATTTTCGGGGATTACAATGAGCAGTTCTTC.

The rearrangement links TRBV5-1 to TRBJ2-4; possible D gene TRBD1, 6 bases. The CDR3 is 14 amino acids. Deletions cut 7 bases from V and 2 bases from J, with 13 bases between. Germline CDR1 is SGHRS and CDR2 is YFSETQ. CDR3 loop: CASSSGETKNIQYF. Written as DNA, the CDR3 is TGCGCCAGCTCCTCAGGGGAAACCAAAAACATTCAGTACTTC.

This clone has just a few counts. The chain has TRBV9 and TRBJ2-7, with TRBD2 as a possible D gene (6 bases). Germline CDR1 and CDR2: SGDLS and YYNGEE. This CDR3 has 13 residues. V was pared by 3 bases and J by 6 bases, with 13 bases between. In DNA form, the CDR3 reads TGTGCCAGCAGCGCCTCGACTAGTAGCGAGCAGTACTTC. This translates into CASSASTSSEQYF.

Only a few counts were recorded for this clone. V gene TRBV19 combines with J gene TRBJ1-2; 7 nucleotides line up with TRBD1. The CDR3 consists of 18 residues. CDR1 LNHDA and CDR2 SQIVND come from the germline V gene (reference sequence). V shed 3 bases, J shed 1 base, and the junction held 14 bases outside the gene matches. CDR3 nucleotide sequence: TGTGCCAGTAGTATCGCGACAGGGCTACTGCTTCTTAACTATGGCTACACCTTC. Its protein product is CASSIATGLLLLNYGYTF.

The V and J genes are TRBV11-2 and TRBJ1-1; a weak D match, TRBD1 (6 bases). Germline assignment: CDR1 SGHAT and CDR2 FQNNGV. This CDR3 contains 14 residues. V was cut by 7 bases and J by 4 bases, with 16 bases left in between. In nucleotides, the CDR3 is TGTGCCAGCAACAACAGGGCTGGGAGCACTGAAGCTTTCTTT. Residues: CASNNRAGSTEAFF.

The chain uses TRBV6-1 and TRBJ1-1, with D tentatively TRBD1 (6 bases). The V gene lost 2 bases and the J gene lost 1 base, with 8 bases spanning the gap. The CDR3 loop spans 14 amino acids. Germline V gene sequence: CDR1 MNHNS, CDR2 SASEGT. The CDR3: CASSERGKNTEAFF. The CDR3 bases are TGTGCCAGCAGTGAAAGGGGGAAGAACACTGAAGCTTTCTTT.

The chain carries TRBV27 and TRBJ2-3; TRBD2 matches 13 bases. Germline lookup yields CDR1 MNHEY and CDR2 SMNVEV (reference sequence). The CDR3 contains 17 residues. J gave up 2 bases and V 4 bases, and 6 bases lay outside the gene matches. The CDR3 protein is CASSSLGTSGNTDTQYF. The CDR3 region has the DNA TGTGCCAGCAGTTCCCTCGGGACTAGCGGGAACACAGATACGCAGTATTTT.

V and J are TRBV7-3 and TRBJ2-2; a weak D match, TRBD2 (6 bases). The germline V and J ends were trimmed by 5 bases and 3 bases, with 13 bases remaining between them. The CDR3 sequence is 15 residues long. Looked up from germline, CDR1 is SGHTA and CDR2 is FQGTGA. The DNA of the CDR3 is TGTGCCAGCAGCCCCTCATCGGGAGACACCGGGGAGCTGTTTTTT. It encodes CASSPSSGDTGELFF.

The chain links TRBV5-4 to TRBJ2-7, with a weak D call TRBD1 (5 bases). The germline V gene encodes CDR1 SGHNT and CDR2 YYREEE (reference sequence). The CDR3 has 13 amino acids. Trimming took 1 base from V and 4 from J, leaving 9 bases between them. The CDR3, as DNA: TGTGCCAGCAGCTTGCCAGGGAAGTACGAGCAGTACTTC. Its protein product is CASSLPGKYEQYF.

The chain carries TRBV19 and TRBJ2-3; D is ambiguous. Trimming took off 4 bases at V and 1 base at J, with 6 bases between the two ends. This CDR3 is 13 amino acids long. Germline V gene lookup returns CDR1 LNHDA and CDR2 SQIVND (reference sequence). In DNA, the CDR3 is TGTGCCAGTAGTAGCGATGGCACAGATACGCAGTATTTT. This gives the protein CASSSDGTDTQYF.

The J gene is TRBJ2-3, the V gene TRBV10-1; no definite D call. CDR3 length equals 13 residues. V shed 3 bases and J shed 3 bases, with 7 bases lying between them. Germline-derived CDR1 and CDR2 are WNHNN and SYGVQD (reference sequence). The CDR3: CASSDLRTDTQYF. The CDR3 coding sequence is TGCGCCAGCAGTGATTTGAGAACAGATACGCAGTATTTT.

This chain uses TRBV29-1 with TRBJ2-5, with 7 bases fitting TRBD1. Germline assignment: CDR1 SQVTM and CDR2 ANQGSEA. V lost 6 bases and J lost 1; bases outside the gene matches: 5. The CDR3 contains 13 residues. CDR3 coding DNA: TGCAGCGTGAGAGGGGACAGCCAAGAGACCCAGTACTTC. Translated: CSVRGDSQETQYF.

The CDR3 here is CASSARTGTGYVGRETQYF. CDR3 in DNA: TGTGCCAGCAGCGCCCGGACCGGGACAGGGTACGTAGGGCGAGAGACCCAGTACTTC. The chain couples TRBV9 to TRBJ2-5, with 9 bases lining up with TRBD1. After removal of 3 bases from V and 4 bases from J, the junction contained 19 bases not matched to a gene. The CDR3 is 19 residues long. The V gene's germline CDR1 is SGDLS and CDR2 YYNGEE. The complete variable domain, with remaining parts taken from reference TRBV9 and TRBJ2-5, reads DSGVTQTPKHLITATGQRVTLRCSPRSGDLSVYWYQQSLDQGLQFLIQYYNGEERAKGNILERFSAQQFPDLHSELNLSSLELGDSALYFCASSARTGTGYVGRETQYFGPGTRLLVL.

The chain employs TRBV4-2 and TRBJ2-1, with TRBD2 matching over 8 bases. Germline loops: CDR1 LGHNA, CDR2 YNFKEQ. CDR3 length: 18 residues. The V and J ends lost 1 base and 7 bases, in that order; junction bases with no gene match: 15. The CDR3 protein is CASSQGKAGDYVGNEQFF. The CDR3 nucleotides are TGTGCCAGCAGCCAAGGAAAAGCGGGGGACTACGTGGGTAATGAGCAGTTCTTC.

The chain uses TRBV14 and TRBJ2-5; TRBD1 is a possible D gene (6 bases). The V end lost 4 bases, the J end lost 5 bases, and 20 bases lay between the germline ends. CDR1 and CDR2 from the germline V gene are SGHDN and FVKESK. This CDR3 comprises 16 residues. CDR3 amino acids: CASSRRSNLQGETQYF. CDR3 DNA: TGTGCCAGCAGCCGTAGATCGAATCTGCAGGGGGAGACCCAGTACTTC.

The chain links TRBV6-6 to TRBJ1-1, with a possible D match to TRBD1 (6 bases). V dropped 5 bases and J dropped 4 bases, with 14 bases sitting between them. The CDR3 sequence is 14 residues long. Germline CDR1 is MNHNY and CDR2 is SVGAGI (reference sequence). The CDR3 bases are TGTGCCAGCAGTGGCCCACAGGGTATCACTGAAGCTTTCTTT. Translated, it gives CASSGPQGITEAFF.

The chain uses TRBV28 and TRBJ1-5; unclear D gene. Germline CDR1 and CDR2: MDHEN and SYDVKM. Trimming cost V 6 bases and J 2 bases, with 11 bases left between them. The CDR3 sequence is 14 residues long. The CDR3: CASSDPAGNQPQHF. Here the CDR3 DNA reads TGTGCCAGCAGCGACCCGGCGGGCAATCAGCCCCAGCATTTT.

For the CDR3, the DNA is TGTGCCAGCAGCCTCGGCGGGGACAGGGTGTACTTC. Translation: CASSLGGDRVYF. The chain couples TRBV5-4 to TRBJ2-7; 9 nucleotides agree with TRBD1. This CDR3 comprises 12 residues. With V trimmed by 4 bases and J by 12 bases, 8 bases remained unmatched. CDR1 and CDR2 (germline): SGHNT, YYREEE (reference sequence). The variable domain in full, with the rest retrieved from reference TRBV5-4 and TRBJ2-7, is ETGVTQSPTHLIKTRGQQVTLRCSSQSGHNTVSWYQQALGQGPQFIFQYYREEENGRGNFPPRFSGLQFPNYSSELNVNALELDDSALYLCASSLGGDRVYFGPGTRLTVT.

This rearrangement joins TRBV7-9 to TRBJ2-1, with a tentative D call TRBD2 (5 bases). Germline V lookup: CDR1 SEHNR, CDR2 FQNEAQ (reference sequence). This CDR3 has 15 amino acids. Between the trimmed V and J ends, which lost 2 bases and 5 bases, there was a span of 13 bases. The CDR3 DNA reads TGTGCCAGCAGCTTAAGAGGAACGGGAAACAATGAGCAGTTCTTC. Residues: CASSLRGTGNNEQFF.

The V call is TRBV2, the J call TRBJ2-7; weak D call: TRBD1 (5 bases). The V and J ends lost 7 bases and 1 base respectively, with 14 bases between them. This CDR3 is built from 14 residues. Germline V gene sequence: CDR1 SNHLY, CDR2 FYNNEI. The CDR3 DNA sequence: TGTGCCAGCAATCCCTTATCAGGGTCCTACGAGCAGTACTTC. This translates into CASNPLSGSYEQYF.

The chain couples TRBV9 to TRBJ1-2; the D gene is possibly TRBD1 (6 bases). The CDR3 covers 15 residues. The ends were cut back, 4 bases at V and 2 bases at J, with 15 bases in the middle. The germline V gene encodes CDR1 SGDLS and CDR2 YYNGEE. The CDR3 coding sequence is TGTGCCAGCAGCACGAGGGGGAAGGGGAACTATGGCTACACCTTC. Its translation is CASSTRGKGNYGYTF.

A few counts support this clone. V is TRBV5-1 and J is TRBJ1-4, with 9 bases lining up with TRBD1. The CDR3 covers 16 residues. Trimming at V came to 4 bases and at J to 4 bases, leaving 8 bases not matched to a gene. CDR1 is SGHRS, CDR2 YFSETQ, per germline. CDR3 coding DNA: TGCGCCAGCAGCCCCGACAGGGGGAGACATAATGAAAAACTGTTTTTT. It codes for CASSPDRGRHNEKLFF.

The rearrangement joins TRBV4-1 to TRBJ2-6; 12 positions agree with TRBD2. Germline assignment: CDR1 MGHRA and CDR2 YSYEKL. V shed 3 bases, J shed 0 bases, and the junction held 6 bases outside the gene matches. The length of the CDR3 is 19 residues. In nucleotides, the CDR3 is TGCGCCAGCAGCCAGCTAGGACTAGCGGGACTCTCTGGGGCCAACGTCCTGACTTTC. This translates into CASSQLGLAGLSGANVLTF.

J is TRBJ2-3 and V is TRBV29-1; 7 bases agree with TRBD2. Trimming cost V 6 bases and J 2 bases; bases outside gene matches: 8. Per the germline V gene, CDR1 is SQVTM and CDR2 is ANQGSEA. The CDR3 has 14 amino acids. The CDR3 nucleotides are TGCAGCGTGCGGGGGACTACGAACACAGATACGCAGTATTTT. Amino acid sequence: CSVRGTTNTDTQYF.

The chain is built from TRBV7-2 and TRBJ1-5, with D hard to call. V was clipped by 1 base and J by 1 base, with 11 bases between them. The CDR3 consists of 16 residues. Germline CDR1 SGHTA, CDR2 FQGNSA. The CDR3 region is CASSLGASRSNQPQHF. The DNA of the CDR3 is TGTGCCAGCAGCTTAGGGGCATCCCGAAGCAATCAGCCCCAGCATTTT.

The chain employs TRBV4-2 and TRBJ1-5, with TRBD1 identical over 7 bases. Per the germline V gene, CDR1 is LGHNA and CDR2 is YNFKEQ. V shed 3 bases and J 6 bases; nucleotides not matched to a gene: 8. The CDR3 totals 15 residues. Written as DNA, the CDR3 is TGTGCCAGCAGCCACGACAGGGTCGGCGGTCAGCCCCAGCATTTT. It is translated as CASSHDRVGGQPQHF.

This clone was detected once. This chain connects TRBV7-8 to TRBJ1-1, with D tentatively TRBD1 (6 bases). Trimming shortened V by 4 bases and J by 4 bases, and 10 bases separated the two germline ends. CDR3 length: 13 amino acids. Germline lookup yields CDR1 SGHVS and CDR2 FQNEAQ. CDR3 loop: CASSSTGSTEAFF. The DNA of the CDR3 is TGTGCCAGCAGCTCAACAGGGTCCACTGAAGCTTTCTTT.

This clone appeared a single time. This rearrangement joins TRBV13 to TRBJ2-1; 7 nucleotides align to TRBD2. Germline assignment: CDR1 PRHDT and CDR2 FYEKMQ (reference sequence). The CDR3 is made up of 17 amino acids. The junction had 14 bases not matched to a gene; V was cut back by 5 bases and J by 4 bases. Written as DNA, the CDR3 is TGTGCCAGCAGCCTAGAGAGCGGGAATTTGTATTACAATGAGCAGTTCTTC. Its protein product is CASSLESGNLYYNEQFF. Variable domain in full (rest from reference TRBV13 and TRBJ2-1): AAGVIQSPRHLIKEKRETATLKCYPIPRHDTVYWYQQGPGQDPQFLISFYEKMQSDKGSIPDRFSAQQFSDYHSELNMSSLELGDSALYFCASSLESGNLYYNEQFFGPGTRLTVL.